A single TCR beta chain is shown here with its context. Its matching antigen is unknown. These data are taken from a study of vaccination and CD4 T cells after COVID-19. For the study at large: The study drew post-COVID samples a median roughly 110 days after diagnosis (range 35 to 161). Overlapping spike peptides from SARS-CoV-2, HCoV-NL63, HCoV-OC43 and HCoV-229E served to stimulate the cells.

Stated treatment: 10-day PBMC culture with coronavirus spike peptide pools or control peptides (ViraFEST assay). Alongside around 9.2 IU/ml IL-2 and 10 ug/ml peptide pools, PBMCs were cultured at a few million per well. Study conclusions and caveats: The study found median SARS-CoV-2-reactive clonotypes rising from 21 to 38, not significantly.

Sequenced with the Oncomine TCR Beta short-read assay was DNA taken from cultured CD4+ T cells. Each CDR3 protein gets one entry after TCRdb re-called the PCR reads with MiXCR. The data contain over 10,000 distinct CDR3 sequences, roughly four fifths of them singletons. Trimming removed 4 bases from V and 6 bases from J, with 18 bases in between. Germline CDR1 LNHDA, CDR2 SQIVND (reference sequence). The CDR3 spans 15 residues. This receptor was taken from a human donor who had recovered from COVID-19. Sequencing used CD4+ T cells from blood, cultured in vitro. The genes are TRBV19 and TRBJ1-1; D is undetermined. CDR3: CASSTHDRIPAEAFF. Written as DNA, the CDR3 is TGTGCCAGTAGTACCCACGACCGGATACCCGCTGAAGCTTTCTTT.